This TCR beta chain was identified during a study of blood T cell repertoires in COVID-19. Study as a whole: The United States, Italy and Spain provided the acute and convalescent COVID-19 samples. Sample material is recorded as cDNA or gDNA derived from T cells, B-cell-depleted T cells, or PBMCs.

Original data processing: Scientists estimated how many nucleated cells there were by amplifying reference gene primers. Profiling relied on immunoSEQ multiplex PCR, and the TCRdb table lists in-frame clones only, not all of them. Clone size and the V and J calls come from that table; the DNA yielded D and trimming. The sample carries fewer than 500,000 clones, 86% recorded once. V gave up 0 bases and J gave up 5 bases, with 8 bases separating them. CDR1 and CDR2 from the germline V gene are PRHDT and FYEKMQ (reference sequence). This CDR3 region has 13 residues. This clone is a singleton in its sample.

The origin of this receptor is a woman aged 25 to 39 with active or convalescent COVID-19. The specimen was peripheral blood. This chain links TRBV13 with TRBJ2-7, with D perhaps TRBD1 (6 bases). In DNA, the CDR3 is TGTGCCAGCAGCTTAGGGACAGGAGACGAGCAGTACTTC. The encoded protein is CASSLGTGDEQYF.